These 18 T cell receptor beta chains originate from one sample sequenced in a study of blood T cell repertoires in COVID-19. Assay used: immunoSEQ multiplex PCR; TCRdb lists only in-frame clones, some missing. This sample has around 250,000 clones, with 80% to 90% found just once. The material sequenced was PBMCs or T cells enriched from blood (not recorded which). All receptors derive from a man aged 45-65 years who had been exposed to COVID-19.

The CDR3 region has the DNA TGTGCCAGCAGCTCGAACCACTACACTGAAGCTTTCTTT. Protein: CASSSNHYTEAFF. V usage is TRBV11-2 and J usage is TRBJ1-1; D gene ambiguous. This CDR3 has 13 amino acids. Trimming stripped 4 bases from V and 3 bases from J, with 9 bases between. Germline V gene sequence: CDR1 SGHAT, CDR2 FQNNGV.

The chain couples TRBV10-3 to TRBJ2-7; D may be TRBD2 (5 bases). This CDR3 comprises 14 residues. V lost 6 bases, J lost 3 bases, and 15 bases lay in between. Germline V lookup: CDR1 ENHRY, CDR2 SYGVKD. The CDR3: CAISHGGPLYEQYF. CDR3 in DNA: TGTGCCATCAGCCATGGCGGGCCGCTCTACGAGCAGTACTTC.

This rearrangement joins TRBV6-5 to TRBJ1-6; D may be TRBD1 (5 bases). The CDR3 totals 13 residues. The germline V gene has CDR1 MNHEY and CDR2 SVGAGI. The V gene lost 6 bases and the J gene lost 7 bases, with 10 bases spanning the gap. The CDR3 loop reads CASRGLQNSPLHF. The CDR3 nucleotides read TGTGCCAGCAGGGGACTGCAAAATTCACCCCTCCACTTT.

The V call is TRBV28, the J call TRBJ1-2; 10 positions match TRBD1. V was pared by 8 bases and J by 8 bases, with 14 bases of the junction left unmatched. The length of the CDR3 is 15 residues. The germline CDR1 and CDR2 sequences are MDHEN and SYDVKM. The CDR3 loop reads CASRLKVGQGGGYTF. In nucleotides, the CDR3 is TGTGCCAGCCGACTCAAAGTAGGACAGGGGGGCGGCTACACCTTC.

This chain joins TRBV9 and TRBJ1-2, with a possible D match to TRBD1 (5 bases). The germline gives CDR1 SGDLS, CDR2 YYNGEE. The CDR3 spans 15 residues. V was clipped by 3 bases and J by 0 bases, with 12 bases between them. In nucleotides, the CDR3 is TGTGCCAGCAGCGCTGACAGTGCTCCTAACTATGGCTACACCTTC. It translates to CASSADSAPNYGYTF.

The chain links TRBV5-6 to TRBJ1-2, with 7 bases lining up with TRBD1. This CDR3 contains 14 residues. Germline trimming cut 2 bases from V and 7 bases from J; bases unmatched to any gene: 8. Germline V lookup: CDR1 SGHDT, CDR2 YYEEEE. Here the CDR3 reads CASSLGQDLFGYTF. Here the CDR3 DNA reads TGTGCCAGCAGCTTAGGACAGGATCTTTTTGGCTACACCTTC. The variable domain in full, completed from reference TRBV5-6 and TRBJ1-2, reads DAGVTQSPTHLIKTRGQQVTLRCSPKSGHDTVSWYQQALGQGPQFIFQYYEEEERQRGNFPDRFSGHQFPNYSSELNVNALLLGDSALYLCASSLGQDLFGYTFGSGTRLTVV.

The CDR3 region is CASTWYGGENGYTF. CDR3 nucleotide sequence: TGTGCCAGCACCTGGTATGGGGGCGAGAATGGCTACACCTTC. The chain carries TRBV28 and TRBJ1-2; D possibly corresponds to TRBD1 (6 bases). The V end was cut by 7 bases, the J end by 6 bases, with 18 bases between. The CDR3 runs to 14 residues. Germline V gives CDR1 MDHEN, CDR2 SYDVKM.

This clone appeared a few times. This chain links TRBV9 with TRBJ2-1, with 13 positions matching TRBD2. Germline CDR1 reads SGDLS; CDR2 reads YYNGEE. Trimming cost V 4 bases and J 7 bases; bases outside gene matches: 14. The CDR3 runs 18 residues. CDR3 in DNA: TGTGCCAGCAGCCCCGAATCCCGGACTAGCGGGGGATATAATGAGCAGTTCTTC. Its translation is CASSPESRTSGGYNEQFF.

V usage is TRBV27 and J usage is TRBJ2-7; 8 positions agree with TRBD1. Trimming removed 1 base from V and 5 bases from J; junction bases left unmatched: 7. CDR1 is MNHEY and CDR2 is SMNVEV in the germline V gene (reference sequence). This CDR3 has 15 amino acids. CDR3: CASSLYPRGRDEQYF. CDR3 DNA sequence: TGTGCCAGCAGTTTATACCCCAGGGGGCGCGACGAGCAGTACTTC.

The chain carries TRBV5-5 and TRBJ2-5, with TRBD2 identical over 7 bases. With 4 bases clipped from V and 4 bases from J, the junction kept 7 bases outside the gene matches. Germline V gene data show CDR1 as SGHKS and CDR2 as YYEKEE (reference sequence). The CDR3 is made up of 14 amino acids. The CDR3 nucleotides are TGTGCCAGCAGCAGCGGGGCCTCTCGAGAGACCCAGTACTTC. Its protein is CASSSGASRETQYF.

V is TRBV7-3 and J is TRBJ1-2, with a possible D match to TRBD1 (5 bases). The CDR3 is 15 residues long. The V end lost 4 bases, the J end lost 8 bases, and 20 bases lay between the germline ends. The germline gives CDR1 SGHTA, CDR2 FQGTGA. CDR3 nucleotide sequence: TGTGCCAGCAGCTCCCTGGGGGGGGAAGCAAGAGGCTACACCTTC. Amino acids: CASSSLGGEARGYTF. The whole variable domain, filled in from reference TRBV7-3 and TRBJ1-2, reads GAGVSQTPSNKVTEKGKYVELRCDPISGHTALYWYRQSLGQGPEFLIYFQGTGAADDSGLPNDRFFAVRPEGSVSTLKIQRTERGDSAVYLCASSSLGGEARGYTFGSGTRLTVV.

The CDR3 DNA reads as TGTGCCAGCAGTTTGGACAGACACTACGAGCAGTACGTC. It yields the protein CASSLDRHYEQYV. The genes are TRBV28 and TRBJ2-7; perhaps TRBD1 as D (6 bases). Between the trimmed V and J ends, which lost 3 bases and 3 bases, there was a span of 9 bases. CDR1 and CDR2 (germline): MDHEN, SYDVKM. This CDR3 is built from 13 residues.

The chain couples TRBV7-2 to TRBJ2-2; a weak D match, TRBD1 (6 bases). Germline V CDR1 and CDR2: SGHTA, FQGNSA. V was clipped by 0 bases and J by 6 bases, with 8 bases between them. This CDR3 is built from 14 residues. The CDR3, as DNA: TGTGCCAGCAGCTTAGCTCAGGGGCCCGGGGAGCTGTTTTTT. Translation gives CASSLAQGPGELFF.

The chain couples TRBV19 to TRBJ2-3; TRBD2 matches 9 bases. Trimming removed 4 bases from V and 1 base from J; junction bases left unmatched: 3. The CDR3 runs 15 residues. Germline V gives CDR1 LNHDA, CDR2 SQIVND (reference sequence). CDR3: CASSTRTSGTDTQYF. In nucleotides, the CDR3 is TGTGCCAGTAGTACTCGGACTAGCGGCACAGATACGCAGTATTTT.

The V call is TRBV30, the J call TRBJ1-1; D might be TRBD1 (6 bases). Trimming stripped 4 bases from V and 0 bases from J, with 15 bases between. Germline V gene data show CDR1 as GTSNPN and CDR2 as SVGIG (reference sequence). There are 15 residues in the CDR3. The CDR3 DNA reads TGTGCCTGGATTCCTAAGGGACAAGTGAACACTGAAGCTTTCTTT. This codes for CAWIPKGQVNTEAFF.

The chain carries TRBV5-1 and TRBJ2-5, with D possibly matching TRBD2 (5 bases). V lost 4 bases and J 4 bases, leaving 17 bases between the germline ends. The CDR3 spans 15 residues. Per germline, CDR1 SGHRS and CDR2 YFSETQ. The CDR3 is CASSRGPAGGETQYF. As DNA, the CDR3 is TGCGCCAGCAGCCGGGGTCCAGCTGGCGGAGAGACCCAGTACTTC.

This chain joins TRBV5-1 and TRBJ2-1; 8 nucleotides line up with TRBD1. The CDR3 contains 15 residues. Trimming at V came to 5 bases and at J to 5 bases, leaving 9 bases not matched to a gene. Germline V gene data show CDR1 as SGHRS and CDR2 as YFSETQ. DNA for the CDR3: TGCGCCAGCAGGGTACAGGGGGTACGCGACAATGAGCAGTTCTTC. Protein: CASRVQGVRDNEQFF. Full variable domain (rest looked up from reference TRBV5-1 and TRBJ2-1): KAGVTQTPRYLIKTRGQQVTLSCSPISGHRSVSWYQQTPGQGLQFLFEYFSETQRNKGNFPGRFSGRQFSNSRSEMNVSTLELGDSALYLCASRVQGVRDNEQFFGPGTRLTVL.

This clone was found once. This chain uses TRBV10-2 with TRBJ2-5, with 7 bases aligning to TRBD2. The V and J ends lost 5 bases and 5 bases, in that order; junction bases with no gene match: 17. CDR1 is WSHSY and CDR2 is SAAADI in the germline V gene. The CDR3 runs 17 residues. CDR3 amino acids: CASSPSFGAGVGETQYF. The CDR3 DNA is TGCGCCAGCAGTCCCTCATTCGGGGCGGGAGTGGGGGAGACCCAGTACTTC.